This TCR beta chain is from a study of blood T cell repertoires in COVID-19. The repertoire was sequenced with immunoSEQ multiplex PCR; TCRdb's copy has only in-frame clones and lacks some. The sample holds more than 200,000 clones, 87% seen once. CDR1 and CDR2 from the germline V gene are MDHEN and SYDVKM. The V gene end was trimmed by 5 bases and the J gene end by 7 bases; junction bases not matched to a gene: 4. This CDR3 has 12 residues. The clonotype comes from a woman between 25 and 40 years old with acute COVID-19. The sequenced sample was PBMCs or T cells enriched from blood (not recorded which). V is TRBV28 and J is TRBJ1-1, with 7 bases identical to TRBD1. For the CDR3, the DNA is TGTGCCAGCAGTACGGACAGGCTTGAAGCTTTCTTT. It is translated as CASSTDRLEAFF.